This is a list of T cell receptor beta chains from one sample in a study of T cell responses to AZD1222 COVID-19 vaccine. Produced via immunoSEQ multiplex PCR; TCRdb's table is partial and in-frame only. The table shows 140,000 to 150,000 clones, with approximately 91% occurring only once. Sequenced material: peripheral blood, taken 28 days after the second AZD1222 dose. The receptors were sampled from an adult who received the AZD1222 COVID-19 vaccine. Each CDR3 is given with its conserved first and last residue. Fields, in order: V gene, J gene, clone size, D gene, CDR3 protein, CDR3 DNA. A D gene is named only where the DNA matches it firmly. Expanded clones are given a class, and other clones once, few, many or no size at all.

v_gene: TRBV6-6; j_gene: TRBJ1-5; abundance: few; d_gene: NA; CDR3aa: CASSRRADRLQVKPQHF; CDR3nt: TGTGCCAGCAGTCGAAGAGCCGACAGACTCCAGGTTAAGCCCCAGCATTTT
v_gene: TRBV6-2/TRBV6-3; j_gene: TRBJ2-3; abundance: NA; d_gene: TRBD1; CDR3aa: CASSRRTGGTDTQYF; CDR3nt: TGTGCCAGCAGTCGCAGGACAGGAGGCACAGATACGCAGTATTTT
v_gene: TRBV19; j_gene: TRBJ1-2; abundance: once; d_gene: TRBD1; CDR3aa: CASSNRDRGSNYGYTF; CDR3nt: TGTGCCAGTAGTAACCGGGACAGGGGATCTAACTATGGCTACACCTTC
v_gene: TRBV11-2; j_gene: TRBJ2-5; abundance: NA; d_gene: TRBD2; CDR3aa: CASSPGRGVTQYF; CDR3nt: TGTGCCAGCAGCCCGGGCCGGGGGGTAACCCAGTACTTC
v_gene: TRBV6-5; j_gene: TRBJ1-1; abundance: once; d_gene: NA; CDR3aa: CASSYLSSTEAFF; CDR3nt: TGTGCCAGCAGTTACCTTAGCTCCACTGAAGCTTTCTTT
v_gene: TRBV30; j_gene: TRBJ1-2; abundance: NA; d_gene: NA; CDR3aa: CAWSAGGAGPYGYTF; CDR3nt: TGTGCCTGGAGTGCGGGGGGCGCAGGGCCCTATGGCTACACCTTC
v_gene: TRBV18; j_gene: TRBJ1-2; abundance: NA; d_gene: TRBD1; CDR3aa: CASSFSGPGTGFNYGYTF; CDR3nt: TGTGCCAGCTCATTTTCAGGCCCGGGGACAGGCTTTAACTATGGCTACACCTTC
v_gene: TRBV3-1/TRBV3-2; j_gene: TRBJ1-2; abundance: NA; d_gene: NA; CDR3aa: CASSQREGGRGGYTF; CDR3nt: TGTGCCAGCAGCCAGCGCGAGGGTGGGAGAGGTGGCTACACCTTC
v_gene: TRBV4-1; j_gene: TRBJ1-4; abundance: NA; d_gene: NA; CDR3aa: CASSQERGTGNEKLFF; CDR3nt: TGCGCCAGCAGCCAAGAACGGGGAACGGGTAATGAAAAACTGTTTTTT
v_gene: TRBV11-1; j_gene: TRBJ2-7; abundance: NA; d_gene: TRBD1; CDR3aa: CASSRRTGGEQYF; CDR3nt: TGTGCCAGCAGCCGACGGACAGGGGGGGAGCAGTACTTC
v_gene: TRBV11-1; j_gene: TRBJ2-1; abundance: NA; d_gene: TRBD2; CDR3aa: CASSFLLAGDNEQFF; CDR3nt: TGTGCCAGCAGCTTCCTTTTGGCGGGGGACAATGAGCAGTTCTTC
v_gene: TRBV2; j_gene: TRBJ1-1; abundance: NA; d_gene: NA; CDR3aa: CATGGLRNTEAFF; CDR3nt: TGTGCCACCGGGGGACTACGGAACACTGAAGCTTTCTTT
v_gene: TRBV18; j_gene: TRBJ2-1; abundance: NA; d_gene: TRBD1; CDR3aa: CASSPGQGVEQFF; CDR3nt: TGTGCCAGCTCACCCGGACAGGGGGTTGAGCAGTTCTTC
v_gene: TRBV19; j_gene: TRBJ1-5; abundance: NA; d_gene: NA; CDR3aa: CASSIQQEAKRSRNQPQHF; CDR3nt: TGTGCCAGTAGTATCCAACAGGAAGCGAAGAGAAGCCGCAATCAGCCCCAGCATTTT
v_gene: TRBV6-4; j_gene: TRBJ1-3; abundance: NA; d_gene: NA; CDR3aa: CASSAGPGEWNTIYF; CDR3nt: TGTGCCAGCAGTGCGGGCCCCGGGGAGTGGAACACCATATATTTT
v_gene: TRBV7-2; j_gene: TRBJ2-1; abundance: NA; d_gene: TRBD2; CDR3aa: CASSSGLAGVNEQFF; CDR3nt: TGTGCCAGCAGCTCCGGACTAGCGGGAGTCAATGAGCAGTTCTTC
v_gene: TRBV27; j_gene: TRBJ1-2; abundance: NA; d_gene: TRBD1; CDR3aa: CASSLSLAGGGYTF; CDR3nt: TGTGCCAGCAGTTTATCGCTGGCAGGGGGGGGCTACACCTTC